These T cell receptor beta chains were read from a single sample in a study of CD4 T cells in relation to SARS-CoV-2 and coronaviruses. Method: immunoSEQ multiplex PCR; TCRdb's copy keeps in-frame clones and lacks some. This sample carries 20,000 to 25,000 clones, about 70% of them seen once, and the ten largest clones take around a fifth. For these TCRs, the target antigens are not known. The sequenced sample was CD4+ T cells from PBMCs, cultured in vitro. These receptors were obtained from a human donor in good health. CDR3s include the opening cysteine and the closing phenylalanine or tryptophan.

TRBV4-2 CASSQGSGNEQYF
TRBV9 CASSPRSGGFLADTQYF
TRBV7-2 CASSNRGWANEKLFF
TRBV14 CASSRGANEKLFF
TRBV19 CATRGYGYTF
TRBV7-2 CASSPRGALDGYTF
TRBV27 CASSYSQGGQPQHF
TRBV7-9 CASSLGDRSTGTEAFF
TRBV12-3/TRBV12-4 CASSPLSGNTIYF
TRBV5-4 CASSSYGQATGELFF
TRBV7-3 CASSLTGQRTSPLHF
TRBV5-5 CASSLIVGSGANVLTF
TRBV5-6 CASSIWTGAYNEQFF
TRBV7-6 CASSPGSSGNTIYF
TRBV5-1 CASSLGGPNEQYF
TRBV7-2 CASSSGARGEETQYF
TRBV9 CASSAGVEVGGYTF
TRBV7-8 CASSPPLREGTGELFF